The 11 T cell receptor beta chains below come from one sample, sequenced in a study of cytomegalovirus exposure and HLA in healthy donors (dated by TCRdb to about 2017). Library preparation employed the immunoSEQ multiplex PCR assay. For the multiplex PCR, a mixture combining 60 forward primers for TCR Vbeta segments and 13 reverse primers for TCR Jbeta segments was used. TCRdb re-hosts the immuneACCESS table, in-frame sequences only. Its copies lack some clones; in the studies checked, an unresolved V gene accounts for under half of them, and the cause for the rest is not known. Recorded for this sample are about 120,000 clones; 55% to 75% of them occurred a single time. The ten largest clones represent roughly 1.5% of the sample. The source material was PBMCs. These receptors were collected from a man aged 30 to 39 in good health and CMV-seropositive.

The genes are TRBV18 and TRBJ1-4; D remains unclear. CDR3 length: 15 residues. CDR1 and CDR2 (germline): KGHSH, LQKENI. Trimming stripped 1 base from V and 6 bases from J, with 12 bases between. This chain's CDR3 is CASSPRSPPDEKLFF. In DNA, the CDR3 is TGTGCCAGCTCACCACGGTCACCGCCGGATGAAAAACTGTTTTTT.

The rearrangement links TRBV5-1 to TRBJ2-3, with 7 bases aligning to TRBD1. This CDR3 has 14 amino acids. The germline V gene encodes CDR1 SGHRS and CDR2 YFSETQ. V shed 4 bases, J shed 2 bases, and the junction held 4 bases outside the gene matches. This CDR3 reads CASSPGQITDTQYF. In nucleotides, the CDR3 is TGCGCCAGCAGCCCGGGACAGATCACAGATACGCAGTATTTT.

This clone was observed a handful of times. The chain couples TRBV5-1 to TRBJ1-1; no definite D call. Trimming pared 1 base from V and 0 bases from J, leaving 13 bases between. This CDR3 region has 16 residues. Per germline, CDR1 SGHRS and CDR2 YFSETQ. The CDR3 sequence is CASSLSWRPLNTEAFF. The CDR3 coding sequence is TGCGCCAGCAGCTTGTCATGGCGGCCGTTGAACACTGAAGCTTTCTTT.

V gene TRBV9 combines with J gene TRBJ1-4; 7 bases line up with TRBD1. J was trimmed by 2 bases and V by 2 bases; bases with no gene match: 6. The CDR3 loop spans 16 amino acids. Germline V gene data show CDR1 as SGDLS and CDR2 as YYNGEE. The CDR3 DNA reads as TGTGCCAGCAGCGTGACAGGGCTTACCACTAATGAAAAACTGTTTTTT. Translated: CASSVTGLTTNEKLFF.

The genes are TRBV14 and TRBJ2-7; the match to TRBD1 covers 7 bases. Germline V gene lookup returns CDR1 SGHDN and CDR2 FVKESK. The trim removed 5 bases at V and 3 bases at J, leaving 10 bases unmatched. This CDR3 has 15 residues. CDR3 in amino acids: CASSWTQGRFYEQYF. CDR3 DNA: TGTGCCAGCAGCTGGACACAGGGGCGGTTCTACGAGCAGTACTTC.

The V call is TRBV28, the J call TRBJ1-1; 7 bases are shared with TRBD1. The CDR3 is made up of 14 amino acids. CDR1 MDHEN and CDR2 SYDVKM come from the germline V gene. Losses at the gene ends were 5 bases for V and 7 bases for J; bases not matched to a gene: 10. The CDR3 sequence: CASSARQGTDEAFF. CDR3 nucleotides: TGTGCCAGCAGTGCCAGACAGGGTACAGATGAAGCTTTCTTT.

The V call is TRBV11-2, the J call TRBJ2-5; D uncertain. V was cut by 3 bases and J by 3 bases, with 11 bases left in between. The germline CDR1 and CDR2 sequences are SGHAT and FQNNGV. This CDR3 spans 14 amino acids. CDR3 protein: CASSLWQAKETQYF. CDR3 DNA: TGTGCCAGCAGCTTGTGGCAGGCAAAAGAGACCCAGTACTTC.

The chain links TRBV6-5 to TRBJ2-1, with D perhaps matching TRBD1 (6 bases). In germline, CDR1 is MNHEY, CDR2 SVGAGI. V was clipped by 5 bases and J by 1 base, with 9 bases between them. The CDR3 runs to 14 residues. The CDR3 sequence is CASSRQGSYNEQFF. CDR3 DNA: TGTGCCAGCAGTAGGCAGGGGTCCTACAATGAGCAGTTCTTC.

V usage is TRBV21-1 and J usage is TRBJ1-3; TRBD1, the table's D call, lacks a check against the DNA. TRBV21-1 is a pseudogene. This CDR3 is 17 amino acids long. This chain's CDR3 is CASSNLRGSGPGNTIYF. The CDR3 DNA reads TGTGCCAGCAGCAACCTCAGGGGATCGGGTCCTGGAAACACCATATATTTT.

CDR3 DNA sequence: TGTGCCAGCAGCCCATCAGGGACAGCGAACACTGAAGCTTTCTTT. Protein: CASSPSGTANTEAFF. The rearrangement joins TRBV7-2 to TRBJ1-1, with 7 bases that match TRBD1. Germline V gene lookup returns CDR1 SGHTA and CDR2 FQGNSA. Germline trimming cut 5 bases from V and 1 base from J; bases unmatched to any gene: 7. This CDR3 contains 15 residues. The variable domain in full, with the rest retrieved from reference TRBV7-2 and TRBJ1-1, is GAGVSQSPSNKVTEKGKDVELRCDPISGHTALYWYRQSLGQGLEFLIYFQGNSAPDKSGLPSDRFSAERTGGSVSTLTIQRTQQEDSAVYLCASSPSGTANTEAFFGQGTRLTVV.

The CDR3 bases are TGTGCCAGCAGTGGTGGACAATCCTATGGCTACACCTTC. Translated, it gives CASSGGQSYGYTF. The genes are TRBV2 and TRBJ1-2, with a weak D call TRBD1 (5 bases). V gave up 4 bases and J gave up 4 bases, with 10 bases separating them. The CDR3 is 13 residues long. Per the germline V gene, CDR1 is SNHLY and CDR2 is FYNNEI.